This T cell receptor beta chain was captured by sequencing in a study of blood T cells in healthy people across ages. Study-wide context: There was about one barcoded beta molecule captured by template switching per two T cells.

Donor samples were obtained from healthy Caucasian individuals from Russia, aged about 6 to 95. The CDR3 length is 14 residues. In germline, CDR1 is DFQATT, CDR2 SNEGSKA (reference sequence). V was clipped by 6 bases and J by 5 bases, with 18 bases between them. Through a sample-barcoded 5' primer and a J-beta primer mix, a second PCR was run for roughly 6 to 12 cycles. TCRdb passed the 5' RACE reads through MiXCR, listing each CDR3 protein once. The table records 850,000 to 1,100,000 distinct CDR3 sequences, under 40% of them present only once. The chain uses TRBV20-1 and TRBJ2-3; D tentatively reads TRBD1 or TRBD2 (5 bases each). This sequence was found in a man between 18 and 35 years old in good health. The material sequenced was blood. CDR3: CSAQSGQGRDTQYF. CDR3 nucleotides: TGCAGTGCCCAGAGCGGACAAGGAAGAGATACGCAGTATTTT.